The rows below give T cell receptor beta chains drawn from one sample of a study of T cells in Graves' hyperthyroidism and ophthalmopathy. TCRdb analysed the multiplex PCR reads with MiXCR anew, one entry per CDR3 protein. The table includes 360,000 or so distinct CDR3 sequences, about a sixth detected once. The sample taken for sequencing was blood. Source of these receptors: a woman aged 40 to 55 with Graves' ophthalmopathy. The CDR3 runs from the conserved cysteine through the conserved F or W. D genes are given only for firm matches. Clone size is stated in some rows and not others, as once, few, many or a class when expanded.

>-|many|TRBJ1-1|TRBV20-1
CSARDSRAEAFF
TGCAGTGCTAGAGATTCCCGGGCAGAAGCTTTCTTT
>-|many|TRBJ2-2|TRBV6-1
CASSELERSGELFF
TGTGCCAGCAGCGAACTAGAACGGTCCGGGGAGCTGTTTTTT
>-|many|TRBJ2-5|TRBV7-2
CASSLATVEGTQYF
TGTGCCAGCAGCTTAGCTACTGTCGAGGGGACCCAGTACTTC
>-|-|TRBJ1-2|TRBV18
CASSGGSNYGYTF
TGTGCCAGCTCAGGAGGGTCCAACTATGGCTACACCTTC
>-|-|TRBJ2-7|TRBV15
CATSRDQSVVYEQYF
TGTGCCACCAGCAGAGATCAAAGTGTGGTCTACGAGCAGTACTTC
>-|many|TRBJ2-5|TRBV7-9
CASSLLGGIETQYF
TGTGCCAGCAGCTTGTTAGGAGGGATTGAGACCCAGTACTTC
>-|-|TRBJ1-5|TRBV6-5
CASSYSRYSNQPQHF
TGTGCCAGCAGTTACTCGAGATATAGCAATCAGCCCCAGCATTTT
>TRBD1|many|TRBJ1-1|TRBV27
CASRTVRTGGANTEAFF
TGTGCCAGCAGGACTGTAAGGACAGGGGGCGCGAACACTGAAGCTTTCTTT
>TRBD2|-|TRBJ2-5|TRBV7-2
CASSPRTRRETQYF
TGTGCCAGCAGCCCACGGACTAGAAGAGAGACCCAGTACTTC
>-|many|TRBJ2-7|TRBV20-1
CSAPPGLGEQYF
TGCAGTGCTCCACCGGGCCTCGGCGAGCAGTACTTC
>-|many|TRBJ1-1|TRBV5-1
CASYGEEDAEAFF
TGCGCCAGTTACGGGGAAGAAGATGCTGAAGCTTTCTTT
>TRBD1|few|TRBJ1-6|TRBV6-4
CASSPRDSNQKRSSYNSPLHF
TGTGCCAGCAGTCCCCGGGACAGCAACCAAAAAAGGAGCTCCTATAATTCACCCCTCCACTTT
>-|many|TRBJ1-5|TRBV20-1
CSANERYSNQPQHF
TGCAGTGCTAATGAACGGTATAGCAATCAGCCCCAGCATTTT
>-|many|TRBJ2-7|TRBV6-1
CASERIGGYEQYF
TGTGCCAGCGAACGGATAGGGGGCTACGAGCAGTACTTC
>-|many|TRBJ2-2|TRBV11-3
CASSSVRDGELFF
TGTGCCAGCAGCTCCGTTAGGGACGGGGAGCTGTTTTTT
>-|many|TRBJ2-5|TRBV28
CASSLTGLGQETQYF
TGTGCCAGCAGCTTGACGGGACTGGGCCAAGAGACCCAGTACTTC
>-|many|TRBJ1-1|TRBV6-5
CASSSPSVGNTEAFF
TGTGCCAGCAGCTCCCCCTCTGTCGGGAACACTGAAGCTTTCTTT
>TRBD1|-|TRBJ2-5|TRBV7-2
CASSFGQGLETQYF
TGTGCCAGCAGCTTTGGACAGGGATTAGAGACCCAGTACTTC
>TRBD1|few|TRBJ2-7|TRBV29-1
CSVSTGAYEQYF
TGCAGCGTCTCGACAGGGGCCTACGAGCAGTACTTC
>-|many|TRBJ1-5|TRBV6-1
CASGDTTPSNQPQHF
TGTGCCAGCGGCGATACAACTCCTAGCAATCAGCCCCAGCATTTT
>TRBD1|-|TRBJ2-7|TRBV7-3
CASSFSTGKGYEQYF
TGTGCCAGCAGCTTCTCGACAGGGAAGGGCTACGAGCAGTACTTC
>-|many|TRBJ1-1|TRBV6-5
CASSYWSDSSTEAFF
TGTGCCAGCAGTTATTGGTCGGACAGCTCCACTGAAGCTTTCTTT
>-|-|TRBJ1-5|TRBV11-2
CASSGEWDSNQPQHF
TGTGCCAGCAGCGGCGAATGGGATAGCAATCAGCCCCAGCATTTT
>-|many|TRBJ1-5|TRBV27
CASSATRDNQPQHF
TGTGCCAGCTCAGCCACAAGGGACAATCAGCCCCAGCATTTT
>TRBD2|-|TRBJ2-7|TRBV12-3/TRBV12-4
CASSVLIAGVREQYF
TGTGCCAGCAGTGTTTTAATTGCGGGAGTACGCGAGCAGTACTTC
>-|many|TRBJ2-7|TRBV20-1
CSAREGNGLYEQYF
TGCAGTGCTAGAGAGGGGAATGGGTTATACGAGCAGTACTTC
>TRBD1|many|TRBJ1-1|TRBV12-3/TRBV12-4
CASTARQGGEAFF
TGTGCCAGCACCGCCCGACAGGGGGGTGAAGCTTTCTTT
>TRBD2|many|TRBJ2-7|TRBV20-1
CSAMGTSGVGSYEQYF
TGCAGTGCGATGGGGACTAGCGGGGTGGGGTCCTACGAGCAGTACTTC
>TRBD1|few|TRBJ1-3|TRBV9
CASSGQGGGDWTGNTIYF
TGTGCCAGCAGCGGACAGGGAGGAGGAGATTGGACTGGAAACACCATATATTTT
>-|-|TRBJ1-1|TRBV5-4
CASSYSYLGPMNTEAFF
TGTGCCAGCAGCTATTCTTACCTAGGTCCTATGAACACTGAAGCTTTCTTT
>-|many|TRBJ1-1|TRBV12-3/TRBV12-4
CASSLKTGNTEAFF
TGTGCCAGCAGTTTAAAGACAGGGAACACTGAAGCTTTCTTT
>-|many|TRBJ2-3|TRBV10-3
CAIKGEYYTDTQYF
TGTGCCATCAAGGGGGAATACTACACAGATACGCAGTATTTT